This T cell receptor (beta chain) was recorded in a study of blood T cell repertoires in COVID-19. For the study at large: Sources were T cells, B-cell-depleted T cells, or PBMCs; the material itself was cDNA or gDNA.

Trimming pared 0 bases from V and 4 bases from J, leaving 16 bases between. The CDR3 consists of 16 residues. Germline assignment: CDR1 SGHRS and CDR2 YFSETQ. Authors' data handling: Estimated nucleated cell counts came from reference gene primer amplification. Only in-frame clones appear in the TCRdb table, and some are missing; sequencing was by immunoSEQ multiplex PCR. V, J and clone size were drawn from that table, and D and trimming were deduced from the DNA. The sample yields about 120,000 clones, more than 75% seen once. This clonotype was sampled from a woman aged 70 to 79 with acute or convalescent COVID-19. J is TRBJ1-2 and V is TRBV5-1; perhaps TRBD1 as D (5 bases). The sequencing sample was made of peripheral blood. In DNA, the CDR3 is TGCGCCAGCAGCTTGGAAGGAGGGGACGGAATCTATGGCTACACCTTC. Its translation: CASSLEGGDGIYGYTF.